This T cell receptor beta chain was captured in a study of T cell repertoires in ileal Crohn's disease. Germline V gene sequence: CDR1 SGHDT, CDR2 YYEEEE. The trim removed 2 bases at V and 6 bases at J, leaving 6 bases unmatched. The CDR3 totals 15 residues. Overall study findings and caveats: Active smokers at surgery had more clonal expansions than non-smokers.

Only one count was recorded for this clone. Its antigen is as yet unknown. Some clones are missing from TCRdb's copy, which holds only in-frame ones; the method was immunoSEQ multiplex PCR. The sample carries about 7,200 clones, under 85% recorded once. The time point here: inflamed ileum from the surgical specimen. Sequencing used ileal tissue. The rearrangement links TRBV5-6 to TRBJ2-3; 10 nucleotides match TRBD2. The TCR originated in an adult with Crohn's disease. The CDR3 region is CASSLVAGGVDTQYF. The CDR3 bases are TGTGCCAGCAGCTTAGTAGCGGGGGGCGTGGATACGCAGTATTTT.